Listed below are T cell receptor beta chains from one sample, sequenced in a study of control samples from healthy donors and cancer patients. Profiled with immunoSEQ multiplex PCR; TCRdb holds only in-frame clones, not every one. This sample has 95,000 to 100,000 clones; 75% to 90% occur once, and the top ten carry about 8%. Sequencing input: blood. All receptors derive from a man aged 25 to 40 in good health. Each CDR3 is given with its conserved first and last residue. The D gene is left open where the match is weak. The size field is filled for only some rows; it gives once, few, many or a size class.

CDR3 protein,CDR3 DNA,D gene,J gene,clone size,V gene,CDR3 length
CATSGRDRVGETQYF,TGTGCCACCAGCGGGCGGGACAGGGTAGGAGAGACCCAGTACTTC,TRBD1,TRBJ2-5,-,TRBV24-1,15
CSVLPQSGQISYGYTF,TGCAGCGTCCTCCCGCAATCGGGACAGATTTCCTATGGCTACACCTTC,TRBD1,TRBJ1-2,-,TRBV29-1,16
CASRVGDTQYF,TGTGCCAGTAGAGTCGGTGATACGCAGTATTTT,-,TRBJ2-3,-,TRBV19,11
CASSLEGGFGRYTF,TGTGCCAGCAGCTTGGAAGGGGGGTTCGGACGCTACACCTTC,-,TRBJ1-2,-,TRBV5-4,14
CASSAMGEQFF,TGTGCCAGCAGCGCTATGGGGGAGCAGTTCTTC,-,TRBJ2-1,-,TRBV9,11
CASRLSGSLSYEQYF,TGTGCCAGCAGACTAAGCGGGAGCCTCTCCTACGAGCAGTACTTC,TRBD2,TRBJ2-7,-,TRBV6-5,15
CASSQGGLAGDDTGELFF,TGCGCCAGCAGCCAAGGTGGACTAGCGGGAGATGATACCGGGGAGCTGTTTTTT,TRBD2,TRBJ2-2,-,TRBV4-1,18
CASSLIGATNEKLFF,TGTGCCAGCAGCTTGATCGGGGCAACTAATGAAAAACTGTTTTTT,-,TRBJ1-4,once,TRBV5-6,15
CASSRGSNQPQHF,TGTGCCAGCAGCCGCGGATCAAATCAGCCCCAGCATTTT,-,TRBJ1-5,-,TRBV7-2,13
CASSHRDRETQYF,TGTGCCAGCAGTCATCGGGACAGGGAGACCCAGTACTTC,TRBD1,TRBJ2-5,-,TRBV6-5,13
CASRRGPSGRASEQYF,TGTGCCAGTAGGAGGGGCCCTAGCGGGAGGGCCAGTGAGCAGTACTTC,TRBD2,TRBJ2-7,once,TRBV28,16
CASSTPTGIYQPQHF,TGTGCCAGCAGTACACCCACAGGGATCTACCAGCCCCAGCATTTT,-,TRBJ1-5,-,TRBV28,15
CASSLGDRGFSYEQYF,TGTGCCAGCAGCTTAGGGGACAGGGGTTTTTCCTACGAGCAGTACTTC,TRBD1,TRBJ2-7,-,TRBV28,16
CASSSIPSTGLGTEAFF,TGTGCCAGCAGTTCTATCCCTTCGACAGGCCTCGGGACTGAAGCTTTCTTT,-,TRBJ1-1,once,TRBV25-1,17
CASSTGTHNQPQHF,TGTGCCAGCAGCACCGGGACCCATAATCAGCCCCAGCATTTT,-,TRBJ1-5,-,TRBV7-8,14
CASRMDRVGEQYF,TGTGCCAGCCGAATGGACAGGGTTGGGGAGCAGTACTTC,TRBD1,TRBJ2-7,few,TRBV5-4,13
CATGALHNEQFF,TGTGCCACCGGAGCCCTTCACAATGAGCAGTTCTTC,-,TRBJ2-1,-,TRBV18,12
CASSLGTGNGGYTF,TGTGCCAGCAGCCTAGGGACAGGCAATGGTGGCTACACCTTC,TRBD1,TRBJ1-2,once,TRBV3-1/TRBV3-2,14
CASSQQGSGNTIYF,TGTGCCAGCTCACAACAGGGATCTGGAAACACCATATATTTT,-,TRBJ1-3,few,TRBV18,14
CASSYEQGTGELFF,TGTGCCAGCAGCTATGAGCAGGGTACCGGGGAGCTGTTTTTT,-,TRBJ2-2,-,TRBV7-9,14
CASSADRGYTQYF,TGTGCCAGCAGCGCCGACAGGGGTTATACGCAGTATTTT,TRBD1,TRBJ2-3,-,TRBV7-3,13
CASSLGLGDIQYF,TGTGCCAGCAGTTTGGGCTTAGGTGACATTCAGTACTTC,-,TRBJ2-4,few,TRBV6-5,13
CASSLGLAGGGEQETQYF,TGTGCCAGCAGCTTAGGATTGGCAGGGGGCGGCGAACAAGAGACCCAGTACTTC,TRBD1,TRBJ2-5,-,TRBV11-3,18
CASSFSFLPRRGAFF,TGTGCCAGCAGCTTCAGTTTTTTACCCCGCCGGGGAGCTTTCTTT,-,TRBJ1-1,once,TRBV5-6,15
CASSQDTGGYSNQPQHF,TGTGCCAGCAGCCAAGATACGGGAGGTTATAGCAATCAGCCCCAGCATTTT,-,TRBJ1-5,once,TRBV3-1/TRBV3-2,17
CASSFDGRETQYF,TGTGCCAGCAGTTTTGATGGGAGGGAGACCCAGTACTTC,-,TRBJ2-5,-,TRBV27,13
CASSLGQNSYNEQFF,TGTGCCAGCAGTCTTGGACAGAACTCCTACAATGAGCAGTTCTTC,-,TRBJ2-1,-,TRBV27,15
CASTGQFRGYTF,TGTGCCAGCACTGGGCAGTTTCGTGGCTACACCTTC,-,TRBJ1-2,-,TRBV12-3/TRBV12-4,12
CASSPTSGTGYLRVQFF,TGTGCCAGCAGTCCAACATCCGGGACAGGGTACCTTCGAGTGCAGTTCTTC,TRBD1,TRBJ2-1,-,TRBV6-2/TRBV6-3,17
CASSRPGTLNTEAFF,TGTGCCAGTAGTCGTCCCGGGACCTTGAACACTGAAGCTTTCTTT,-,TRBJ1-1,-,TRBV19,15
CASSEYSWGTKNIQYF,TGTGCCAGCAGTGAATATTCGTGGGGGACCAAAAACATTCAGTACTTC,-,TRBJ2-4,-,TRBV2,16
CASSRQAVLGANVLTF,TGTGCCAGCAGCCGTCAGGCGGTTCTGGGGGCCAACGTCCTGACTTTC,-,TRBJ2-6,once,TRBV7-8,16
CASSLVSYNEQFF,TGTGCCAGCAGTTTAGTGTCCTACAATGAGCAGTTCTTC,-,TRBJ2-1,-,TRBV12-3/TRBV12-4,13
CAWEKGGGKTNEKLFF,TGTGCCTGGGAAAAAGGGGGCGGAAAGACTAATGAAAAACTGTTTTTT,TRBD1,TRBJ1-4,once,TRBV30,16
CSARKRFRQGAGQPQHF,TGCAGCGCTAGAAAACGATTCCGACAGGGGGCGGGTCAGCCCCAGCATTTT,TRBD1,TRBJ1-5,-,TRBV29-1,17
CASIPNPGQGFYEQYF,TGTGCCAGCATCCCAAACCCGGGACAGGGGTTCTACGAGCAGTACTTC,TRBD1,TRBJ2-7,-,TRBV6-2/TRBV6-3,16
CASSSIGVSTTTKNIQYF,TGTGCCAGCAGCTCTATCGGGGTCTCCACGACAACTAAAAACATTCAGTACTTC,-,TRBJ2-4,-,TRBV7-2,18
CSVDRGPYGYTF,TGCAGCGTAGACAGGGGGCCGTATGGCTACACCTTC,TRBD1,TRBJ1-2,-,TRBV29-1,12
CASSSEPLAVAMNTEAFF,TGTGCCAGCAGCTCCGAACCGCTCGCAGTGGCCATGAACACTGAAGCTTTCTTT,-,TRBJ1-1,-,TRBV5-4,18
CASTPTGGSDTQYF,TGTGCCAGCACCCCCACAGGGGGCTCAGATACGCAGTATTTT,TRBD1,TRBJ2-3,-,TRBV2,14
CASSEPGQGASGNTIYF,TGTGCCAGCAGTGAGCCGGGACAGGGGGCTTCTGGAAACACCATATATTTT,TRBD1,TRBJ1-3,-,TRBV6-1,17